This T cell receptor (beta chain) was obtained from a study of blood T cell repertoires in COVID-19. CDR1 is ENHRY, CDR2 SYGVKD, per germline. CDR3 length: 14 residues. The V and J ends lost 3 bases and 3 bases respectively, with 12 bases between them. The method was immunoSEQ multiplex PCR; TCRdb's version includes in-frame clones alone and lacks a portion of them. The sample holds about 130,000 clones; around nine tenths are singletons and the top ten take roughly 2.3%. V usage is TRBV10-3 and J usage is TRBJ2-7, with D possibly being TRBD1 (5 bases). The sequenced sample consisted of PBMCs or T cells enriched from blood (not recorded which). This clonotype was obtained from a woman aged 45-65 years who had recovered from COVID-19. CDR3 in DNA: TGTGCCATCAGTGAACAGGTGGGCCTCTACGAGCAGTACTTC. It is translated as CAISEQVGLYEQYF.